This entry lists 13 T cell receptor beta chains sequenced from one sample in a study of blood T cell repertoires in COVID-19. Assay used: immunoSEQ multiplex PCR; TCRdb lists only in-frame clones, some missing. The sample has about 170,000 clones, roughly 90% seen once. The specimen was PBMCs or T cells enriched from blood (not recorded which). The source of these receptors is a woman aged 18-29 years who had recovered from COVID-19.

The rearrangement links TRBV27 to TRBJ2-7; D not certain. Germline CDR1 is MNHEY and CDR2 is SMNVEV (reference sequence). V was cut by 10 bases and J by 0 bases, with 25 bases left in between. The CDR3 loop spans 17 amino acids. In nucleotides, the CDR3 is TGTGCCATTGCCGACCGGCGGAGTGAGACCGTCTCCTACGAGCAGTACTTC. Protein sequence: CAIADRRSETVSYEQYF.

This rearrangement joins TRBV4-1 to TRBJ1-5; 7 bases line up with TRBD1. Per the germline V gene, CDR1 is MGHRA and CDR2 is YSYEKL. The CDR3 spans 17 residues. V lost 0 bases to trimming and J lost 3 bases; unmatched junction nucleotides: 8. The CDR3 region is CASSQDSAGGINQPQHF. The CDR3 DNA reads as TGCGCCAGCAGCCAAGATAGCGCAGGGGGAATCAATCAGCCCCAGCATTTT.

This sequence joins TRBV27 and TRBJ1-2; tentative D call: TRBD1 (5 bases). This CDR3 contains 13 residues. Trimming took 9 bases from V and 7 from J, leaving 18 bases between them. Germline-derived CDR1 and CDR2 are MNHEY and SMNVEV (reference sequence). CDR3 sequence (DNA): TGTGCCAGTAAAAAGGATGGGGCCGTTGGCTACACCTTC. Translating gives CASKKDGAVGYTF.

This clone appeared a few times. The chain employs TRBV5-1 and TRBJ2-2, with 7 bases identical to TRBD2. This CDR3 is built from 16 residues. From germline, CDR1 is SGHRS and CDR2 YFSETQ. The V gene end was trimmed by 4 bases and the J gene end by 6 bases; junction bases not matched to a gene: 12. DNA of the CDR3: TGCGCCAGCAGCCCCAAACTGGCGGGAGTGGCCGGGGAGCTGTTTTTT. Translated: CASSPKLAGVAGELFF.

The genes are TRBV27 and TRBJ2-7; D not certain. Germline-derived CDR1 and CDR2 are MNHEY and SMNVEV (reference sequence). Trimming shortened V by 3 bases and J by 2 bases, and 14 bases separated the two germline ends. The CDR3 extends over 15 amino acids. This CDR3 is CASSFIIANTYEQYF. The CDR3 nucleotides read TGTGCCAGCAGTTTTATAATAGCTAATACCTACGAGCAGTACTTC.

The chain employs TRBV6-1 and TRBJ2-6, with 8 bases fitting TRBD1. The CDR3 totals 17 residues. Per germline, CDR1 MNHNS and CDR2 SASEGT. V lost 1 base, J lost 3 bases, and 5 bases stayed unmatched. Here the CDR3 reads CASSEGAGGDGANVLTF. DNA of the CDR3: TGTGCCAGCAGTGAAGGGGCAGGGGGCGATGGGGCCAACGTCCTGACTTTC.

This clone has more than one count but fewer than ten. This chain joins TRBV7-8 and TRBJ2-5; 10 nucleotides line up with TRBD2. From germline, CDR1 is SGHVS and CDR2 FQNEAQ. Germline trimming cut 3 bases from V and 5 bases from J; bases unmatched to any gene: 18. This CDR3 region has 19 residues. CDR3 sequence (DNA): TGTGCCAGCAGCTTGGACACATTCAGACTAGCGGGTGGAAGGGAGACCCAGTACTTC. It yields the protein CASSLDTFRLAGGRETQYF.

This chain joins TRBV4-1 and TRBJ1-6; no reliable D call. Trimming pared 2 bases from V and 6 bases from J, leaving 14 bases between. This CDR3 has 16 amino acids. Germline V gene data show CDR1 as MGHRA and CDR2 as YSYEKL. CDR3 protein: CASSQTVAGGNSPLHF. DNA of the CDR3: TGCGCCAGCAGCCAAACGGTCGCCGGTGGTAATTCACCCCTCCACTTT.

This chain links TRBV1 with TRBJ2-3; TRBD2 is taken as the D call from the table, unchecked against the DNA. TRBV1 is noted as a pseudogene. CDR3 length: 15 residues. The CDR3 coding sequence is TGCACCAGCAGCCGCAGCGGGAGAGGCGGAGATACGCAGTATTTT. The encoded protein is CTSSRSGRGGDTQYF.

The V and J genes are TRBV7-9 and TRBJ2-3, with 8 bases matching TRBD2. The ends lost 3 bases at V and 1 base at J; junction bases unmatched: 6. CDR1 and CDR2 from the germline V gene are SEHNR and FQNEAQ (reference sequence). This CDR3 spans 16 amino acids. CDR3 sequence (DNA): TGTGCCAGCAGCTTCAACCCGGGACTAGGCACAGATACGCAGTATTTT. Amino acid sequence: CASSFNPGLGTDTQYF.

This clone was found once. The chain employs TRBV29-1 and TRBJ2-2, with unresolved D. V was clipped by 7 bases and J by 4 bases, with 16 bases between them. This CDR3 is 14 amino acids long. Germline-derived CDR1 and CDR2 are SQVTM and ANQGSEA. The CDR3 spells CSDSRVVGTGELFF. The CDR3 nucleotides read TGCAGCGATAGCCGAGTAGTCGGCACCGGGGAGCTGTTTTTT.

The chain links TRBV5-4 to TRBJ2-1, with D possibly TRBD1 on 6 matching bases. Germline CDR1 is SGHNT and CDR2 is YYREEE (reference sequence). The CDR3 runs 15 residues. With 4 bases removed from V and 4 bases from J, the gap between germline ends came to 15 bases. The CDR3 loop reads CASSLSAGVYNEQFF. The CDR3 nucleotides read TGTGCCAGCAGCCTTTCTGCAGGGGTGTACAATGAGCAGTTCTTC.

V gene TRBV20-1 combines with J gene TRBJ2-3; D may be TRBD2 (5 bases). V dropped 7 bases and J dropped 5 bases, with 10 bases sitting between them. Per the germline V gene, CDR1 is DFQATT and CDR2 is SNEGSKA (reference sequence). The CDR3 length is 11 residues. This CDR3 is CSEAAGDTQYF. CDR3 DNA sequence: TGCAGTGAAGCGGCTGGAGATACGCAGTATTTT.